This TCR beta chain was identified in a study of blood T cells in healthy people across ages. As to this clonotype: What it binds is not known.

For the second PCR, which ran for about 7 to 11 cycles, a sample-barcoded 5' primer and a J-beta primer mix were used. MiXCR, applied by TCRdb to the 5' RACE reads, yields one record per CDR3 protein. The table includes over 750,000 distinct CDR3 sequences, around 25% detected once. Every participating donor contributed about 10 milliliters of peripheral blood through a draw. Points from the study as a whole: Bulk PBMC profiling left naive and antigen-experienced comparisons inconclusive.

In addition, the sample was reused for a study of T cells of mothers and their children. That report notes: Versus unrelated pairs, overlap was slightly higher in related mother-child pairs, without reaching significance.

The sequence came from a boy aged 5 to 17 in good health. Sequenced material: blood.

CDR3 residues: CASSLAPSGASTDTQYF. CDR3 sequence (DNA): TGTGCCAGCAGCTTAGCGCCTAGCGGGGCTAGCACAGATACGCAGTATTTT. The chain links TRBV7-2 to TRBJ2-3, with 9 bases lining up with TRBD2. Per the germline V gene, CDR1 is SGHTA and CDR2 is FQGNSA. This CDR3 spans 17 amino acids. V lost 0 bases to trimming and J lost 0 bases; unmatched junction nucleotides: 4.